The text below deals with one T cell receptor beta chain. Its antigen is not known. Assay: immunoSEQ multiplex PCR; the TCRdb copy retains only in-frame clones and omits some. The sample carries approximately 31,000 clones, about 89% recorded once. This sample was included in a study of T cells in localized non-small cell lung cancer. Whole-study results and caveats: In the blood, greater T cell density corresponded to longer overall survival. Uninvolved adjacent lung had more T cell clonality than any other tissue, topping tumor.

The CDR3 extends over 14 amino acids. V shed 3 bases and J 6 bases; nucleotides not matched to a gene: 4. Germline V gene data show CDR1 as SEHNR and CDR2 as FQNEAQ (reference sequence). The gene calls are TRBV7-9 and TRBJ2-1; 8 bases agree with TRBD2. The receptor was derived from an older female donor with stage I lung adenocarcinoma. The sample consisted of peripheral blood, taken before any cancer treatment. The CDR3 DNA reads as TGTGCCAGCAGCTTGTCGACTAGCGCCAATGAGCAGTTCTTC. Translating it yields CASSLSTSANEQFF.